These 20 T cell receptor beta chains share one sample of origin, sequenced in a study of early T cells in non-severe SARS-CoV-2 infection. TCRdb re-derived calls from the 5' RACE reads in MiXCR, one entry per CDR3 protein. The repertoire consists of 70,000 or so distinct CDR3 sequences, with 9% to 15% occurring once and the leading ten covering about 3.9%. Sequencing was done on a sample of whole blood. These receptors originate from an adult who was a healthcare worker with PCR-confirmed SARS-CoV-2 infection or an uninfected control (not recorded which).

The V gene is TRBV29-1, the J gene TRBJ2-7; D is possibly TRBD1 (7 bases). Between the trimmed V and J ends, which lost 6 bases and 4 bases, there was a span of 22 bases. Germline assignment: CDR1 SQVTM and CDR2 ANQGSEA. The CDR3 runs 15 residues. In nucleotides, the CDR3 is TGCAGCGTCCCGGCGGGCGGGACAGCAGGATACGAGCAGTACTTC. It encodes CSVPAGGTAGYEQYF.

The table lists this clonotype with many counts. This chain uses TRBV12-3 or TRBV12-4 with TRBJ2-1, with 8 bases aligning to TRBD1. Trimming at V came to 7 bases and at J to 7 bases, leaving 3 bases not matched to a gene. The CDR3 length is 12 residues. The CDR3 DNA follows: TGTGCCAGCACTTGGACAGGGAATGAGCAGTTCTTC. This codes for CASTWTGNEQFF.

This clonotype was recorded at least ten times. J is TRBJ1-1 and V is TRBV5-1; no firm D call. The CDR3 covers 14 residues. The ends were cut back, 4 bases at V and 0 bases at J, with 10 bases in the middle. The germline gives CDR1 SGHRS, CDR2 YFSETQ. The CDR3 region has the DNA TGCGCCAGCAGCAATGGACTCTTGAACACTGAAGCTTTCTTT. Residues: CASSNGLLNTEAFF.

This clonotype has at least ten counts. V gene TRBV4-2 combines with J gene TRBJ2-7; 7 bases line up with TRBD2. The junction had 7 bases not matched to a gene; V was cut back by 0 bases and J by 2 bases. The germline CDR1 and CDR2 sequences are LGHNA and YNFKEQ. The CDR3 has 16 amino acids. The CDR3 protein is CASSQDVTGGAYEQYF. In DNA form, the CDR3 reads TGTGCCAGCAGCCAAGATGTCACGGGAGGCGCCTACGAGCAGTACTTC.

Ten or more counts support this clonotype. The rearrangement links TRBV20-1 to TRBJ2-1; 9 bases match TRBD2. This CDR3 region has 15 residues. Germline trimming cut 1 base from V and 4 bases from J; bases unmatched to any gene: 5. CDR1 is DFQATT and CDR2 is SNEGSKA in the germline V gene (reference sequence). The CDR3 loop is CSARVAGVGYNEQFF. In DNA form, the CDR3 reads TGCAGTGCTAGAGTAGCGGGAGTGGGGTACAATGAGCAGTTCTTC.

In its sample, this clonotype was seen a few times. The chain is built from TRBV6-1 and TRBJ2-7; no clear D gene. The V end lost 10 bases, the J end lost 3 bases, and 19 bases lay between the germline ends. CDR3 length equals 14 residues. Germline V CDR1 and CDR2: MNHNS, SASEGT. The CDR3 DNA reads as TGTGCCACCGTACTAACCCTCGCGGTCTACGAGCAGTACTTC. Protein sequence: CATVLTLAVYEQYF.

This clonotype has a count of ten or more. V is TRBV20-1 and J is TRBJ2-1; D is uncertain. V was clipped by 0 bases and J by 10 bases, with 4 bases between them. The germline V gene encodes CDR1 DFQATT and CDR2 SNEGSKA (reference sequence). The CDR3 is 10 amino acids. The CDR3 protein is CSARDWEQFF. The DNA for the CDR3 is TGCAGTGCTAGAGACTGGGAGCAGTTCTTC.

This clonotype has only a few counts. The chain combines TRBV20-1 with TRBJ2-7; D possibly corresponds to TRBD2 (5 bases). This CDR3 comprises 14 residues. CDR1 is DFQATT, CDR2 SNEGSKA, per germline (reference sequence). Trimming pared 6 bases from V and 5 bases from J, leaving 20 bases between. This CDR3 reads CSAPREPSRDEQYF. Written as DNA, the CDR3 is TGCAGTGCGCCCCGGGAACCTTCACGGGACGAGCAGTACTTC.

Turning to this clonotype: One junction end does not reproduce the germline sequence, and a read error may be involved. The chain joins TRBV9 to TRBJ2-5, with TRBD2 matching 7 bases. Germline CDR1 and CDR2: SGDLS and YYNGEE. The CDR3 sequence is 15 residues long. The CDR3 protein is CASSRGGLGQETQYF. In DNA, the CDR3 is TGTGCCAGCAGCCGGGGAGGGTTAGGCCAAGAGACTCAGTACTTC.

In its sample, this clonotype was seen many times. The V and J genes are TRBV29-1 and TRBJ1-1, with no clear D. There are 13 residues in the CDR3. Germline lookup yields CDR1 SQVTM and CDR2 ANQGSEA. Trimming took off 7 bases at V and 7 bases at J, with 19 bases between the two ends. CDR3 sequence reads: CSAQSFRTYEAFF. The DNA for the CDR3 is TGCAGCGCCCAAAGCTTTCGGACCTATGAAGCTTTCTTT.

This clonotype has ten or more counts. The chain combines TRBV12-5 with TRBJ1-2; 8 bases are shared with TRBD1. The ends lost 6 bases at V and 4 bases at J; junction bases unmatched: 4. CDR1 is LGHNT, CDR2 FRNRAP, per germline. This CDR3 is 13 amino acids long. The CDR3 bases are TGTGCTAGTGGACCTGACAGGGGCTATGGCTACACCTTC. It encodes CASGPDRGYGYTF.

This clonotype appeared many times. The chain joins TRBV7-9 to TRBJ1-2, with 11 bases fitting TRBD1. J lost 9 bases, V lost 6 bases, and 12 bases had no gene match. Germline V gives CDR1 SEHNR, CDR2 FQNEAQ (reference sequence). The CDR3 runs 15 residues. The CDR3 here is CASSQMTGQGERYTF. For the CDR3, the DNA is TGTGCCAGCAGTCAGATGACGGGACAGGGGGAGCGCTACACCTTC.

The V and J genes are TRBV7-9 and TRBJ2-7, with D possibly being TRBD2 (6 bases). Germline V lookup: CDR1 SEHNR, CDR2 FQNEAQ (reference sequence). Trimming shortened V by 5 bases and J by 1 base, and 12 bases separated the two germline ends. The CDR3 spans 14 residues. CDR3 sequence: CASSPLAGSYEQYF. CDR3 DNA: TGTGCCAGCAGCCCACTAGCCGGATCCTACGAGCAGTACTTC.

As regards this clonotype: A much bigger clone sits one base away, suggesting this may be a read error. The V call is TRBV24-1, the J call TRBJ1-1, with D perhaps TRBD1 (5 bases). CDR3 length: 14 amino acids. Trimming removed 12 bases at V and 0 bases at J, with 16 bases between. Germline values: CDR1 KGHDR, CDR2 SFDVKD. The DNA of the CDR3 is TGTGCCTCCGACAGCGAGCATATGAACACTGAAGCTTTCTTT. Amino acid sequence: CASDSEHMNTEAFF.

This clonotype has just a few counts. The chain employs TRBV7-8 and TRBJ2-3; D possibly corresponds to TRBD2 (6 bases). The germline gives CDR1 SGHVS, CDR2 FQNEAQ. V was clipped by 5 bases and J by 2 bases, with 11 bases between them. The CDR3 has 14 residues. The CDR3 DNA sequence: TGTGCCAGCAGCCCGGGGGAGACCACAGATACGCAGTATTTT. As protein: CASSPGETTDTQYF.

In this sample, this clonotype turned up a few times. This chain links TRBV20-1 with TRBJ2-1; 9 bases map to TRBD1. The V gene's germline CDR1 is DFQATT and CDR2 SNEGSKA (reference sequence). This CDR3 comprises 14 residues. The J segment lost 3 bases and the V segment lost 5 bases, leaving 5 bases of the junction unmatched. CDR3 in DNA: TGCAGTGCTCCCCGGGACAGGGACTACAATGAGCAGTTCTTC. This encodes CSAPRDRDYNEQFF.

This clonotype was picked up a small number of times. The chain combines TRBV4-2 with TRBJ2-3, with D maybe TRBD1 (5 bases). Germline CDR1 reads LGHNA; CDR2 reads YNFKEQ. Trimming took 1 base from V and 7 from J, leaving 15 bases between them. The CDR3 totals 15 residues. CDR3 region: CASSQGAGNPNTQYF. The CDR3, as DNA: TGTGCCAGCAGCCAAGGGGCAGGGAATCCAAATACGCAGTATTTT.

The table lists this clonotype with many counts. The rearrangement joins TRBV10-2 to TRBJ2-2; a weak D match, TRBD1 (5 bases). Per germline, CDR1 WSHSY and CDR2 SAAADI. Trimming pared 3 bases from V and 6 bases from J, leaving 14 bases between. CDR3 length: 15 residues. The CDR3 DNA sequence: TGCGCCAGCAGTGACCCAGGGTCTGACGCCGGGGAGCTGTTTTTT. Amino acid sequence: CASSDPGSDAGELFF.

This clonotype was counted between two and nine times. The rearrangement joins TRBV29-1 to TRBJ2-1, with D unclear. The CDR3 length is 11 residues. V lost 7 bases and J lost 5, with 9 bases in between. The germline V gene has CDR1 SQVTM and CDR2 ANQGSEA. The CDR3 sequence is CSAYYNNEQFF. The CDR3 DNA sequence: TGCAGCGCCTACTACAACAATGAGCAGTTCTTC.

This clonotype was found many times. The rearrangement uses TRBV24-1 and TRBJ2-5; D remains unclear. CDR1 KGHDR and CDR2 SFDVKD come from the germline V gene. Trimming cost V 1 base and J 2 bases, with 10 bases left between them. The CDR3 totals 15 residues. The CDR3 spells CATSDFRVEQETQYF. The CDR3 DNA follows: TGTGCCACCAGTGATTTCCGGGTTGAGCAAGAGACCCAGTACTTC.